The present T cell receptor (beta chain) was sequenced within a study of human T cells and chemical hapten exposure. At the level of the study: Sensitization employed 2% DPC on about 2 cm by about 2 cm of upper inner arm skin. TCR yields per sample varied mostly from small pooled library volume differences. General study points: Counts of TCRs above 1 in 1000 frequency stayed unchanged with DPC sensitization.

TCRdb reanalysed the RACE reads using MiXCR and keeps one entry per CDR3 protein. Found here are some 380,000 distinct CDR3 sequences, more than 4.5% of them singletons; the top ten hold about 2.2%. Time point of the sample: patch test 1, 2 weeks after DPC sensitization. This sample's treatment: therapeutic diphenylcyclopropenone sensitization with weekly scalp DPC. The template was total RNA from unfractionated whole blood. In its sample, this clonotype was seen many times. Its matching antigen is unknown. The TCR comes from a woman aged 50 to 60 with alopecia areata. Some clones in this sample may be carry-over from other donors' samples. The source was whole blood, collected in connection with sensitization to the hapten diphenylcyclopropenone (DPC).

The CDR3 loop reads CASSLAVYNEQFF. DNA for the CDR3: TGTGCCAGCAGTCTAGCGGTTTACAATGAGCAGTTCTTC. This chain connects TRBV7-9 to TRBJ2-1; TRBD2 matches at 7 bases. The CDR3 runs 13 residues. Germline assignment: CDR1 SEHNR and CDR2 FQNEAQ (reference sequence). V lost 6 bases, J lost 4 bases, and 3 bases stayed unmatched.